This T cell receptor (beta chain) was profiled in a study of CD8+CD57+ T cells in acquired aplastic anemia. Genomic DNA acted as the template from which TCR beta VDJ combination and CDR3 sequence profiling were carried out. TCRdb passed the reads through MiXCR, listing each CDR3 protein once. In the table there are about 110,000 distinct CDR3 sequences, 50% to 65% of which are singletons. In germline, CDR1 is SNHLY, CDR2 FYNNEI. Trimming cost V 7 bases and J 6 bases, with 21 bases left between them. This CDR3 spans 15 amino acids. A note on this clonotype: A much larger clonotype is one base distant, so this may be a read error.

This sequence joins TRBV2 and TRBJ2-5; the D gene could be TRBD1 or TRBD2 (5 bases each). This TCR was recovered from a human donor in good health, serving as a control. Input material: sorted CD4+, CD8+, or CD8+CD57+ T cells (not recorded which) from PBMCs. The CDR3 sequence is CASNRLAGSGKTQYF. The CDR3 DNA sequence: TGTGCCAGCAACAGGTTGGCAGGCTCGGGGAAGACCCAGTACTTC.